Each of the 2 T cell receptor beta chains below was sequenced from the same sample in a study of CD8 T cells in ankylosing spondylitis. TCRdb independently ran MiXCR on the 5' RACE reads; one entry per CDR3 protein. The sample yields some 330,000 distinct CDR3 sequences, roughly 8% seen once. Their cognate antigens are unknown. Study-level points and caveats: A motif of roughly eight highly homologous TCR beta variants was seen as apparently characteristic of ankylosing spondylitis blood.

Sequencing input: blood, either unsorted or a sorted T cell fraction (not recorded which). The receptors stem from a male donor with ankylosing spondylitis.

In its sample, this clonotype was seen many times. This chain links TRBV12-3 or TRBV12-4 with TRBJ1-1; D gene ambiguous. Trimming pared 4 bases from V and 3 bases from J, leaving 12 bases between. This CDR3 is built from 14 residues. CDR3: CASSSLLGDTEAFF. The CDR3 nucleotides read TGTGCCAGCAGTTCCCTACTCGGGGACACTGAAGCTTTCTTT.

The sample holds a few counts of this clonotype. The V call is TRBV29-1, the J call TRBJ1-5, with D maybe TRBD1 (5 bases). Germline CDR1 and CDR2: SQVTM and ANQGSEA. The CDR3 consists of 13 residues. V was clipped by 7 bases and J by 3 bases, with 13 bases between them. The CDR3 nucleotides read TGCAGCGCGGTGACAGACGACAATCAGCCCCAGCATTTT. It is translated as CSAVTDDNQPQHF.